The 12 T cell receptor beta chains reported below all come from one sample, sequenced in a study of cytomegalovirus exposure and HLA in healthy donors (dated by TCRdb to about 2017). The library relied on the immunoSEQ multiplex PCR assay. TCRdb stores this immuneACCESS table with in-frame sequences only. Part of the clones is absent; in the studies checked, under half of the shortfall reflects unresolved V genes, and no reason is known for the rest. The sample table lists around 56,000 clones, 93% of them with a count of one. The leading ten clones occupy under 2% of the sample. The sequenced sample was PBMCs. Every receptor here comes from a woman younger than 30 in good health and CMV-seropositive.

This sequence joins TRBV27 and TRBJ2-7; a possible D gene is TRBD1 (5 bases). Trimming took off 5 bases at V and 7 bases at J, with 18 bases between the two ends. Germline V gene sequence: CDR1 MNHEY, CDR2 SMNVEV (reference sequence). The CDR3 totals 14 residues. The CDR3, as DNA: TGTGCCAGCAGTCCTAGGGGCAGGGTGGGGGAGCAGTACTTC. This codes for CASSPRGRVGEQYF.

This chain connects TRBV4-1 to TRBJ1-6; 12 nucleotides match TRBD1. V dropped 0 bases and J dropped 0; count of bases not matched to a gene: 9. The CDR3 is 21 amino acids. The germline gives CDR1 MGHRA, CDR2 YSYEKL. This CDR3 reads CASSQDPGTGGFSSYNSPLHF. The CDR3 DNA reads TGCGCCAGCAGCCAAGATCCGGGGACAGGGGGCTTCAGCTCCTATAATTCACCCCTCCACTTT.

The J gene is TRBJ1-4, the V gene TRBV4-3; 7 nucleotides line up with TRBD1. Per the germline V gene, CDR1 is LGHNA and CDR2 is YSLEER. The CDR3 runs 16 residues. V gave up 0 bases and J gave up 4 bases; unmatched junction bases: 5. CDR3 DNA: TGCGCCAGCAGCCAAGATCTGGGACAGATTAATGAAAAACTGTTTTTT. Its translation is CASSQDLGQINEKLFF.

The chain recombines TRBV7-2 with TRBJ1-5, with 7 bases lining up with TRBD1. The germline CDR1 and CDR2 sequences are SGHTA and FQGNSA. V shed 5 bases, J shed 3 bases, and the junction held 7 bases outside the gene matches. This CDR3 contains 15 residues. CDR3 in DNA: TGTGCCAGCAGCCCTAAAGGGGGCCTCAATCAGCCCCAGCATTTT. It specifies CASSPKGGLNQPQHF.

The chain recombines TRBV5-1 with TRBJ2-7; possible D gene TRBD2, 5 bases. Germline V CDR1 and CDR2: SGHRS, YFSETQ. V was pared by 4 bases and J by 5 bases, with 10 bases between. The CDR3 consists of 12 residues. CDR3 bases: TGCGCCAGCAGCACGGACGGGAACGAGCAGTACTTC. Its translation is CASSTDGNEQYF.

The chain combines TRBV27 with TRBJ1-4, with D maybe TRBD1 (5 bases). The CDR3 sequence is 13 residues long. Germline-derived CDR1 and CDR2 are MNHEY and SMNVEV (reference sequence). The ends were cut back, 2 bases at V and 11 bases at J, with 12 bases in the middle. CDR3 nucleotides: TGTGCCAGCAGTTTAGGTCCAGGGAACAAACTGTTTTTT. The encoded protein is CASSLGPGNKLFF.

The genes are TRBV4-1 and TRBJ2-5, with a possible D match to TRBD2 (6 bases). Per the germline V gene, CDR1 is MGHRA and CDR2 is YSYEKL. This CDR3 spans 15 amino acids. V was clipped by 4 bases and J by 3 bases, with 15 bases between them. The CDR3 coding sequence is TGCGCCAGCAGCCGACTTCCGGGAGATAAAGAGACCCAGTACTTC. As protein: CASSRLPGDKETQYF.

This clone has a single count. CDR3 nucleotide sequence: TGCGCCAGCAGCCCTCTAGCGGGGGGCTGGTACAATGAGCAGTTCTTC. This codes for CASSPLAGGWYNEQFF. This chain joins TRBV5-1 and TRBJ2-1; 11 bases fit TRBD2. CDR3 size: 16 residues. Germline loops: CDR1 SGHRS, CDR2 YFSETQ. V lost 4 bases and J lost 4; bases outside the gene matches: 7.

This clone was found once. The chain couples TRBV7-2 to TRBJ1-2; a possible D gene is TRBD1 (6 bases). Trimming took off 5 bases at V and 5 bases at J, with 9 bases between the two ends. The germline CDR1 and CDR2 sequences are SGHTA and FQGNSA. This CDR3 is 12 amino acids long. The CDR3 protein is CASSLTGYGYTF. CDR3 bases: TGTGCCAGCAGCCTAACAGGGTATGGCTACACCTTC. The full variable domain, in which reference TRBV7-2 and TRBJ1-2 provide the parts outside the CDR3, is GAGVSQSPSNKVTEKGKDVELRCDPISGHTALYWYRQSLGQGLEFLIYFQGNSAPDKSGLPSDRFSAERTGGSVSTLTIQRTQQEDSAVYLCASSLTGYGYTFGSGTRLTVV.

The chain combines TRBV6-4 with TRBJ2-1, with 8 nucleotides matching TRBD1. This CDR3 spans 16 amino acids. CDR1 and CDR2 (germline): MRHNA, SNTAGT. Trimming took 2 bases from V and 8 from J; bases not matched to a gene: 11. CDR3 bases: TGTGCCAGCAGTGACGATTCCGGGACAGGTATCGATGAGCAGTTCTTC. Encoded protein: CASSDDSGTGIDEQFF.

The J gene is TRBJ2-3, the V gene TRBV6-6; D unclear. The CDR3 spans 14 residues. The ends were cut back, 7 bases at V and 2 bases at J, with 13 bases in the middle. CDR1 is MNHNY, CDR2 SVGAGI, per germline (reference sequence). The CDR3 region has the DNA TGTGCCAGCACTACTGCCCTTTACACAGATACGCAGTATTTT. The encoded protein is CASTTALYTDTQYF.

V is TRBV7-6 and J is TRBJ2-2; TRBD1 might be the D (6 bases). The CDR3 extends over 18 amino acids. Trimming cost V 1 base and J 0 bases, with 15 bases left between them. The germline V gene encodes CDR1 SGHVS and CDR2 FNYEAQ. CDR3 nucleotide sequence: TGTGCCAGCAGCTTAGTGGAACGGGGACACACGAACACCGGGGAGCTGTTTTTT. Amino acid sequence: CASSLVERGHTNTGELFF.